This is a list of T cell receptor beta chains from one sample in a study of beta chain features in type 1 diabetes. Assay: immunoSEQ multiplex PCR; the TCRdb copy retains only in-frame clones and omits some. The sample carries approximately 150,000 clones, almost 65% recorded once. The source material was naive CD4+ T cells from blood. The receptors were sampled from a man aged 25 to 40 with type 1 diabetes. The CDR3 runs from the conserved cysteine through the conserved F or W. Size tells how often a clone was seen (once, few, many) or the class of an expanded clone, and some rows leave it out.

v_call,j_call,clone_size,cdr3_aa
TRBV7-9,TRBJ2-6,.,CASSPLEFSGANVLTF
TRBV19,TRBJ2-5,.,CASGMGETQYF
TRBV10-3,TRBJ2-2,.,CAISEPPDRFYTGELFF
TRBV2,TRBJ2-1,.,CASRGTSVGNEQFF
TRBV30,TRBJ2-2,.,CAWTQGNTGELFF
TRBV9,TRBJ2-1,.,CASSVRTDYNEQFF
TRBV7-7,TRBJ2-5,.,CASSSDSQETQYF
TRBV9,TRBJ2-1,.,CASSPHGGGGDEQFF
TRBV7-6,TRBJ2-1,.,CASSLALAGQLNNEQFF
TRBV7-2,TRBJ2-3,.,CASSSARTDTQYF
TRBV9,TRBJ2-3,few,CASSPSGDTQYF
TRBV5-6,TRBJ2-1,once,CASSFGRDRNSYNEQFF
TRBV30,TRBJ1-2,.,CACIPGLTLYGYTF
TRBV6-5,TRBJ2-5,.,CASSSPGKGETQYF
TRBV25-1,TRBJ2-5,few,CASSASWTSGTQYF
TRBV18,TRBJ2-7,.,CASSLTEDLYEQYF
TRBV9,TRBJ2-5,.,CASSVLGEVWQTQYF
TRBV7-2,TRBJ1-1,.,CASEGMGLIGTEAFF
TRBV6-6,TRBJ2-1,.,CASTGQGFDEQFF
TRBV5-4,TRBJ2-3,.,CASSMDRASIADTQYF
TRBV7-6,TRBJ2-3,.,CASSIPGGEQYF
TRBV7-2,TRBJ2-6,.,CASSFQPSSGANVLTF
TRBV1,TRBJ2-7,.,CTSSQDGGYEQYF
TRBV30,TRBJ1-6,.,CAWSLTGAANSPLHF
TRBV4-3,TRBJ1-2,.,CASSQDRGRIYGYTF
TRBV6-6,TRBJ2-1,.,CASSPSSYNEQFF
TRBV5-1,TRBJ2-3,.,CASSLSVGTDTQYF
TRBV30,TRBJ1-2,few,CAWSRGLPGYTF
TRBV29-1,TRBJ2-1,.,CSVGLAGGRNEQFF
TRBV7-2,TRBJ2-3,.,CASTTRLASTDTQYF
TRBV9,TRBJ2-3,few,CASSVDIGDTQYF
TRBV5-6,TRBJ1-5,.,CASSSGVWSNQPQHF
TRBV30,TRBJ1-2,.,CAWSEKTAGRSNYGYTF
TRBV13,TRBJ2-7,few,CASSPRDSRRGEQYF
TRBV7-2,.,.,CASSLTGTNYEQYF
TRBV9,TRBJ1-3,.,CASSEIGSGNTIYF
TRBV25-1,TRBJ2-7,.,CASSETPGGQGAGEQYF
TRBV9,TRBJ2-5,.,CASSLTGGYETQYF
TRBV5-1,TRBJ2-3,.,CASSLEGSTDTQYF
TRBV30,TRBJ2-1,.,CAWSGFRTSGSYNEQFF
TRBV25-1,TRBJ1-2,.,CASSGSGQGVVGYTF
TRBV29-1,TRBJ2-6,few,CSVVQGSNVLTF
TRBV10-3,TRBJ2-3,few,CAISDPLQGEDTQYF
TRBV9,TRBJ2-2,few,CASSVDQVTGELFF
TRBV2,TRBJ1-1,.,CASSGQGNTEAFF
TRBV2,TRBJ2-1,.,CASRLSLGYNEQFF
TRBV11-2,TRBJ2-3,.,CASSLALDRSAQYF
TRBV6-5,TRBJ2-7,.,CASSFARQGSEQYF
TRBV5-8,TRBJ1-5,.,CASSPGQETYQPQHF